The rows below give T cell receptor beta chains drawn from one sample of a study of cytomegalovirus exposure and HLA in healthy donors. The method was immunoSEQ multiplex PCR; TCRdb's version includes in-frame clones alone and lacks a portion of them. This repertoire shows tens of thousands of clones, over 60% found once; its top ten account for more than 7%. Sequencing was done on a sample of PBMCs. The origin of the receptors is a man younger than 40 in good health and CMV-seropositive. Both conserved end residues are part of each CDR3. D genes are given only for firm matches. Clone size is shown for a subset of rows, as once, few, many or a class of expanded clone.

v_call: TRBV5-4
clone_size: once
d_call: .
j_call: TRBJ1-2
cdr3_nt: TGTGCCAGCAGCTTCGACGGGGGGAACTATGGCTACACCTTC
cdr3_aa: CASSFDGGNYGYTF

v_call: TRBV4-2
clone_size: .
d_call: .
j_call: TRBJ1-3
cdr3_nt: TGTGCCAGCACCAGCGGGACCCTATCTGGAAACACCATATATTTT
cdr3_aa: CASTSGTLSGNTIYF

v_call: TRBV11-2
clone_size: .
d_call: TRBD1
j_call: TRBJ1-5
cdr3_nt: TGTGCCAGCAGCCTAACAGGGGATAGCAATCAGCCCCAGCATTTT
cdr3_aa: CASSLTGDSNQPQHF

v_call: TRBV7-9
clone_size: .
d_call: .
j_call: TRBJ1-1
cdr3_nt: TGTGCCAGCAGCTTAGCTGAGCTTGAAGCTTTCTTT
cdr3_aa: CASSLAELEAFF

v_call: TRBV11-2
clone_size: .
d_call: .
j_call: TRBJ2-7
cdr3_nt: TGTGCCAGCAGCTTAGATAATCTATACGAGCAGTACTTC
cdr3_aa: CASSLDNLYEQYF

v_call: TRBV18
clone_size: .
d_call: .
j_call: TRBJ1-6
cdr3_nt: TGTGCCAGCTCACCAGCCCCAGGCCAGAGTTCACCCCTCCACTTT
cdr3_aa: CASSPAPGQSSPLHF

v_call: TRBV4-2
clone_size: .
d_call: .
j_call: TRBJ2-2
cdr3_nt: TGTGCCAGCAGCCAAGATGGGACTAACACCGGGGAGCTGTTTTTT
cdr3_aa: CASSQDGTNTGELFF

v_call: TRBV5-4
clone_size: .
d_call: .
j_call: TRBJ1-4
cdr3_nt: TGTGCCAGCAGCTTCCGGGACATGGATGAAAAACTGTTTTTT
cdr3_aa: CASSFRDMDEKLFF

v_call: TRBV10-3
clone_size: .
d_call: .
j_call: TRBJ1-1
cdr3_nt: TGTGCCATCAGTGAGTCCGGGTCTGGTGAAGCTTTCTTT
cdr3_aa: CAISESGSGEAFF

v_call: TRBV5-1
clone_size: once
d_call: TRBD1
j_call: TRBJ2-1
cdr3_nt: TGCGCCAGCAGCTTGGGGGACAGGGAATCGTACTCCTACAATGAGCAGTTCTTC
cdr3_aa: CASSLGDRESYSYNEQFF

v_call: TRBV19
clone_size: few
d_call: TRBD1
j_call: TRBJ1-5
cdr3_nt: TGTGCCAGTAGTCTAAGGGACAGAATAACATATAATAGCAATCAGCCCCAGCATTTT
cdr3_aa: CASSLRDRITYNSNQPQHF

v_call: TRBV9
clone_size: once
d_call: .
j_call: TRBJ2-3
cdr3_nt: TGTGCCAGCAGCCCCCCGGCAGATACGCAGTATTTT
cdr3_aa: CASSPPADTQYF

v_call: TRBV6-1
clone_size: few
d_call: .
j_call: TRBJ2-7
cdr3_nt: TGTGCCAGCACGGACATTCACTACGAGCAGTACTTC
cdr3_aa: CASTDIHYEQYF

v_call: TRBV5-5
clone_size: .
d_call: .
j_call: TRBJ2-7
cdr3_nt: TGTGCCAGCAGTAGAGGACACCTCTCCTACGAGCAGTACTTC
cdr3_aa: CASSRGHLSYEQYF

v_call: TRBV18
clone_size: .
d_call: TRBD1
j_call: TRBJ1-1
cdr3_nt: TGTGCCAGCTCACCCGGCCCCGGGACAGGGGTCTTCGTCACTGAAGCTTTCTTT
cdr3_aa: CASSPGPGTGVFVTEAFF

v_call: TRBV7-8
clone_size: .
d_call: .
j_call: TRBJ2-1
cdr3_nt: TGTGCCAGCAGTTTAAGCGGCACCGAGCAGTTCTTC
cdr3_aa: CASSLSGTEQFF

v_call: TRBV10-1
clone_size: few
d_call: .
j_call: TRBJ2-6
cdr3_nt: TGCGCCAGCGCGGACTCTAGGGCTGGGGCCAACGTCCTGACTTTC
cdr3_aa: CASADSRAGANVLTF

v_call: TRBV7-9
clone_size: .
d_call: .
j_call: TRBJ2-1
cdr3_nt: TGTGCCAGCAGCACGCGGACAGTCTCCTACAATGAGCAGTTCTTC
cdr3_aa: CASSTRTVSYNEQFF

v_call: TRBV30
clone_size: once
d_call: .
j_call: TRBJ1-2
cdr3_nt: TGTGCCTGGAGTGTCGGAGGGTCCCATGGCTACACCTTC
cdr3_aa: CAWSVGGSHGYTF

v_call: TRBV2
clone_size: few
d_call: TRBD1
j_call: TRBJ2-1
cdr3_nt: TGTGCCAGCAGTCCTGGACAGGCCAATGAGCAGTTCTTC
cdr3_aa: CASSPGQANEQFF

v_call: TRBV6-6
clone_size: .
d_call: .
j_call: TRBJ1-6
cdr3_nt: TGTGCCAGCATGGCAACAGGCTCCTATAATTCACCCCTCCACTTT
cdr3_aa: CASMATGSYNSPLHF

v_call: TRBV6-5
clone_size: .
d_call: TRBD1
j_call: TRBJ1-2
cdr3_nt: TGTGCCAGCAGTTACCATACAGGGGACGATGGCTACACCTTC
cdr3_aa: CASSYHTGDDGYTF

v_call: TRBV9
clone_size: .
d_call: TRBD2
j_call: TRBJ2-5
cdr3_nt: TGTGCCAGCAACCGAGGACTAGCGGGGGGGAATCAAGAGACCCAGTACTTC
cdr3_aa: CASNRGLAGGNQETQYF

v_call: TRBV7-3
clone_size: .
d_call: .
j_call: TRBJ2-7
cdr3_nt: TGTTCCAGCAGCTCACTTACTAGCTACGAGCAGTACTTC
cdr3_aa: CSSSSLTSYEQYF

v_call: TRBV6-4
clone_size: .
d_call: TRBD1
j_call: TRBJ2-2
cdr3_nt: TGTGCCAGCAAGGGACAGTACACCGGGGAGCTGTTTTTT
cdr3_aa: CASKGQYTGELFF

v_call: TRBV7-9
clone_size: .
d_call: TRBD1
j_call: TRBJ1-5
cdr3_nt: TGTGCCAGCAGCCGGACAGGGGACCAGCCCCAGCATTTT
cdr3_aa: CASSRTGDQPQHF

v_call: TRBV5-4
clone_size: .
d_call: .
j_call: TRBJ1-2
cdr3_nt: TGTGCCAGCAGCCTGGAGCCTTCGGGCTATGGCTACACCTTC
cdr3_aa: CASSLEPSGYGYTF

v_call: TRBV5-1
clone_size: .
d_call: .
j_call: TRBJ2-1
cdr3_nt: TGCGCCAGCAGCTTGGTGACAGACAATGAGCAGTTCTTC
cdr3_aa: CASSLVTDNEQFF

v_call: TRBV5-1
clone_size: .
d_call: .
j_call: TRBJ2-5
cdr3_nt: TGCGCCAGCAGCTTGGGGTCAAGCGGAGTCCAAGAGACCCAGTACTTC
cdr3_aa: CASSLGSSGVQETQYF

v_call: TRBV7-3
clone_size: .
d_call: .
j_call: TRBJ2-3
cdr3_nt: TGTGCCAGCAGCCCCGGAGTTTCCTATACGCAGTATTTT
cdr3_aa: CASSPGVSYTQYF

v_call: TRBV5-4
clone_size: .
d_call: TRBD1
j_call: TRBJ2-7
cdr3_nt: TGTGCCAGCAGCGCACCGGGACAGGGTTACGAGCAGTACTTC
cdr3_aa: CASSAPGQGYEQYF